Below, 13 T cell receptor beta chains from the same sample are listed, as sequenced in a study of OX40 agonist ivuxolimab in advanced cancers. Assay used: immunoSEQ multiplex PCR; TCRdb lists only in-frame clones, some missing. The sample has 50,000 to 70,000 clones, about 91% seen once. This sample comprised CD4+ or CD8+ T cells sorted from blood, obtained in a trial of the OX40 agonist ivuxolimab. These receptor sequences come from an adult with an advanced solid tumor such as melanoma, head and neck, liver or kidney cancer.

This chain links TRBV6-5 with TRBJ2-7, with 7 bases aligning to TRBD1. V shed 2 bases and J 7 bases; nucleotides not matched to a gene: 5. In germline, CDR1 is MNHEY, CDR2 SVGAGI. CDR3 length: 13 residues. CDR3 coding DNA: TGTGCCAGCAGTTACGTACAGGGGTGGGAGCAGTACTTC. Translated, it gives CASSYVQGWEQYF.

The V and J genes are TRBV27 and TRBJ2-3, with D tentatively TRBD2 (6 bases). CDR3 length: 13 amino acids. V lost 7 bases to trimming and J lost 5 bases, with 13 bases between them. The germline V gene encodes CDR1 MNHEY and CDR2 SMNVEV (reference sequence). CDR3 bases: TGTGCCAGCACCCACGCAGCGGGAGATACGCAGTATTTT. It translates to CASTHAAGDTQYF.

This chain uses TRBV7-2 with TRBJ2-1; 9 bases fit TRBD2. The CDR3 runs to 15 residues. V trimming: 3 bases; J trimming: 7 bases; junction bases outside the gene matches: 7. Germline CDR1 reads SGHTA; CDR2 reads FQGNSA. CDR3 DNA sequence: TGTGCCAGCAGCTTTGGGGTAGCGGGAGTTAATGAGCAGTTCTTC. It translates to CASSFGVAGVNEQFF.

This chain uses TRBV4-2 with TRBJ2-5; the D gene is possibly TRBD2 (6 bases). The DNA matches TRBJ2-7 better at its end, which makes the J call doubtful. Germline CDR1 is LGHNA and CDR2 is YNFKEQ. The CDR3 is made up of 17 amino acids. The CDR3 spells CASSQEASAVVAYEQYF. DNA for the CDR3: TGTGCCAGCAGCCAAGAAGCTAGCGCTGTGGTAGCGTACGAGCAGTACTTC.

J is TRBJ2-3 and V is TRBV5-1; 11 bases map to TRBD2. Germline V gene lookup returns CDR1 SGHRS and CDR2 YFSETQ. With V trimmed by 2 bases and J by 1 base, 3 bases remained unmatched. This CDR3 is built from 16 residues. The CDR3 DNA reads as TGCGCCAGCAGCTTCCAACTAGCGGGAGGCACAGATACGCAGTATTTT. Translated, it gives CASSFQLAGGTDTQYF.

In nucleotides, the CDR3 is TGCGCCAGCAGCTTGGGTCAGGGCTTCACCGGGGAGCTGTTTTTT. The encoded protein is CASSLGQGFTGELFF. V and J are TRBV5-1 and TRBJ2-2, with D maybe TRBD1 (5 bases). Trimming cost V 0 bases and J 4 bases, with 10 bases left between them. This CDR3 is built from 15 residues. Per the germline V gene, CDR1 is SGHRS and CDR2 is YFSETQ.

The V gene is TRBV18, the J gene TRBJ2-7; D tentatively fits TRBD1 or TRBD2 (6 bases each). The CDR3 has 12 amino acids. V lost 3 bases to trimming and J lost 7 bases, with 10 bases between them. The V gene's germline CDR1 is KGHSH and CDR2 LQKENI. CDR3 nucleotides: TGTGCCAGCTCACCTCGGGGGCGGGAGCAGTACTTC. Encoded protein: CASSPRGREQYF.

J is TRBJ2-7 and V is TRBV5-1; D is undetermined. The V end was cut by 1 base, the J end by 3 bases, with 8 bases between. CDR1 is SGHRS, CDR2 YFSETQ, per germline. CDR3 length: 13 amino acids. CDR3 protein: CASSLLWGYEQYF. CDR3 DNA sequence: TGCGCCAGCAGCTTGTTATGGGGCTACGAGCAGTACTTC.

The chain joins TRBV10-2 to TRBJ2-5; the D is unclear. This CDR3 is 12 amino acids long. Germline V CDR1 and CDR2: WSHSY, SAAADI. V lost 7 bases and J lost 1, with 7 bases in between. In DNA form, the CDR3 reads TGCGCCAGCATGAGCAGCCAAGAGACCCAGTACTTC. Translating it yields CASMSSQETQYF.

This chain connects TRBV5-1 to TRBJ2-3; TRBD2 matches 7 bases. The V gene end was trimmed by 2 bases and the J gene end by 0 bases; junction bases not matched to a gene: 6. The length of the CDR3 is 16 residues. Germline V gene lookup returns CDR1 SGHRS and CDR2 YFSETQ. The DNA of the CDR3 is TGCGCCAGCAGCTTCGGGACTAACCCTAGCACAGATACGCAGTATTTT. Its translation: CASSFGTNPSTDTQYF.

The V and J genes are TRBV6-5 and TRBJ2-3; the D gene is possibly TRBD1 (5 bases). V lost 2 bases and J lost 4, with 10 bases in between. CDR1 is MNHEY, CDR2 SVGAGI, per germline. The CDR3 runs 14 residues. CDR3 nucleotide sequence: TGTGCCAGCAGTTACATCAGACAGTCAGATACGCAGTATTTT. As protein: CASSYIRQSDTQYF.

The genes are TRBV29-1 and TRBJ2-2; tentatively, D is TRBD2 (5 bases). Trimming took 1 base from V and 8 from J, leaving 11 bases between them. The CDR3 is 13 amino acids. Germline CDR1 and CDR2: SQVTM and ANQGSEA. The DNA of the CDR3 is TGCAGCGTTGAAGTAACGAGGGAGGGGGAGCTGTTTTTT. As protein: CSVEVTREGELFF.

The chain links TRBV19 to TRBJ1-1; TRBD1 matches at 7 bases. CDR3 length: 14 amino acids. Germline V gene sequence: CDR1 LNHDA, CDR2 SQIVND (reference sequence). With V trimmed by 7 bases and J by 3 bases, 8 bases remained unmatched. CDR3 amino acids: CASTTGKRDTEAFF. The DNA of the CDR3 is TGTGCCAGTACGACAGGGAAAAGGGACACTGAAGCTTTCTTT.